This T cell receptor (beta chain) was identified during a study of T cells in Graves' hyperthyroidism and ophthalmopathy. Study-level findings and limits: The blood repertoire included most of the expanded thyroid clonotypes above 0.001.

There were TCR beta CDR3 regions amplified from RNA transcripts. The primer set for the first-round RT-PCR of the TCR CDR3 was HTBI. TCRdb re-called the multiplex PCR reads with MiXCR, one entry per CDR3 protein. The sample comprises approximately 480,000 distinct CDR3 sequences, around 20% of which are singletons, and more than 25% rests with the top ten. Hyperthyroidism patients were newly diagnosed, had disease duration under 2 months, and were aged 18 to 65 years. Patients having uncontrolled infection, another autoimmune disease, pregnancy or lactation were not included. The authors obtained PBMCs from roughly 9.7 ml of fresh peripheral blood. On this clonotype itself: Its target is unknown.

Per the germline V gene, CDR1 is SGDLS and CDR2 is YYNGEE. V lost 4 bases and J lost 3, with 13 bases in between. The CDR3 is 14 residues long. The sequenced sample was blood. The chain couples TRBV9 to TRBJ1-2; D is perhaps TRBD1 (5 bases). The receptor was isolated from a man aged 18 to 29 with Graves' hyperthyroidism. The CDR3 loop reads CASSPSDSYYGYTF. CDR3 bases: TGTGCCAGCAGCCCCAGCGACAGCTACTATGGCTACACCTTC.